The clone carrying this T cell receptor (beta chain) was recorded once. The data belong to a study of blood T cell repertoires in COVID-19. Study context: The origin of the acute and convalescent COVID-19 samples was the United States, Italy and Spain. T cells, B-cell-depleted T cells, or PBMCs provided the cDNA or gDNA that served as material.

Per the original methods: Amplifying reference gene primers gave estimates of nucleated cell counts. Data came from immunoSEQ multiplex PCR; TCRdb stores just in-frame clones and leaves some out. V and J calls and clone size are given by that table; D and trimming were obtained from the DNA. The profile shows approximately 30,000 clones, 85% to 90% of them singletons. The sequence derives from a human donor in a cohort sampled during active COVID-19. The sequenced sample consisted of peripheral blood.

Here the CDR3 reads CASSFGHRDYEQYF. CDR3 DNA: TGTGCCAGCAGCTTTGGTCACAGGGATTACGAGCAGTACTTC. The rearrangement uses TRBV7-8 and TRBJ2-7; tentative D call: TRBD1 (6 bases). V lost 3 bases, J lost 4 bases, and 13 bases lay in between. CDR3 length: 14 amino acids. CDR1 is SGHVS and CDR2 is FQNEAQ in the germline V gene.